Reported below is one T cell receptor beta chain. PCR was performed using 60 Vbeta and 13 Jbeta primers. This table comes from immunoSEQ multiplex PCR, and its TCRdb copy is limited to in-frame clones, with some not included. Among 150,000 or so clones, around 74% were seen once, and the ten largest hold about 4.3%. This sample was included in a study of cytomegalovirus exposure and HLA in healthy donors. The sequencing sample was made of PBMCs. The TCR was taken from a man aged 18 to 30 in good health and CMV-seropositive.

CDR3: CSVEGAGFNEQFF. The DNA of the CDR3 is TGCAGCGTTGAAGGAGCGGGTTTCAATGAGCAGTTCTTC. The chain employs TRBV29-1 and TRBJ2-1; maybe TRBD2 (6 bases). The ends were cut back, 1 base at V and 6 bases at J, with 10 bases in the middle. This CDR3 is 13 amino acids long. Germline assignment: CDR1 SQVTM and CDR2 ANQGSEA.